The present TCR beta chain was sequenced within a study of T-cell memory formation after mild COVID-19. General study findings and limits: CD4+ clones that contracted lay mainly in CM and EM; CD8+ ones lay in EMRA. Certain responding clones were present in pre-infection memory, suggesting participation of cross-reactive memory. A second wave of clones peaked on day 37, and their SARS-CoV-2 specificity went unconfirmed.

TCRdb reprocessed the 5' RACE reads via MiXCR and lists one record per CDR3 protein. The sample consists of around 420,000 distinct CDR3 sequences, approximately 24% of them appearing once. Details on this clonotype: Its antigen is currently unknown.

The CDR3 contains 14 residues. Germline CDR1 is SGHDT and CDR2 is YYEEEE. The ends lost 4 bases at V and 5 bases at J; junction bases unmatched: 8. The TCR originated in an adult woman who had mild COVID-19 (a few samples of this study predate the infection). Cell type and time point are not known. This chain uses TRBV5-6 with TRBJ2-7; 8 bases agree with TRBD1. The sample consisted of PBMCs or a T cell subset sorted from them (not recorded which). CDR3 coding DNA: TGTGCCAGCAGCACGCGGACAGGGATTGACGAGCAGTACTTC. The encoded protein is CASSTRTGIDEQYF.